This T cell receptor beta chain was recovered during a study of read filtering for tumor transcriptome and immune sequencing. Study-wide background: Mean patient age was roughly 66 years, range about 47 to 90; approximately 18 male, roughly 14 female. Fewer than 10 patients were R-ISS I, some 15 were R-ISS II, roughly seven were R-ISS III. Regarding the study as a whole: Single-read clonotypes: roughly 80% of IR-seq clonotypes (around 3.5% of reads), 74.6% of RNA-seq clonotypes (roughly 43% of reads). The CD138-negative fraction was mixed bone marrow immune cells, not pure T cells.

Germline V CDR1 and CDR2: SGHAT, FQNNGV. The CDR3 loop spans 14 amino acids. With 5 bases clipped from V and 7 bases from J, the junction kept 8 bases outside the gene matches. This clonotype was seen many times. Its target is unknown. From approximately 430 ng of RNA, a library with molecular barcoded alpha/delta and beta/gamma adaptors was made. TCRdb reprocessed the reads with MiXCR, giving one entry per CDR3 protein. The sample yields about 93,000 distinct CDR3 sequences, around a fifth seen once. This sequence was found in a donor at least 40 years old with multiple myeloma. Input material: a population of CD138-negative cells sorted from bone marrow. The genes are TRBV11-2 and TRBJ1-5; 7 bases map to TRBD1. CDR3 coding DNA: TGTGCCAGCAGCCCTGGACAGGCGGGGCAGCCCCAGCATTTT. This translates into CASSPGQAGQPQHF. The complete variable domain, with remaining parts taken from reference TRBV11-2 and TRBJ1-5, reads EAGVAQSPRYKIIEKRQSVAFWCNPISGHATLYWYQQILGQGPKLLIQFQNNGVVDDSQLPKDRFSAERLKGVDSTLKIQPAKLEDSAVYLCASSPGQAGQPQHFGDGTRLSIL.